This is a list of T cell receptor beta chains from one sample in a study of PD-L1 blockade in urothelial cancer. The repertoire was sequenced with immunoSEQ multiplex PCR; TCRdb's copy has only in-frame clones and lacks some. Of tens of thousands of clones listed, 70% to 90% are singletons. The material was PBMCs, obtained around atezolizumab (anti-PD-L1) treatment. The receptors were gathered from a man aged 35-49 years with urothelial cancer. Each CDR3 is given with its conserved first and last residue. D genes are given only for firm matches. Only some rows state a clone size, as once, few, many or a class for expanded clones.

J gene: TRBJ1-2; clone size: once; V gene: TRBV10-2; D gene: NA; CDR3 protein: CASSPGDPNGYTF; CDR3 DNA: TGCGCCAGCAGTCCGGGAGATCCGAATGGCTACACCTTC
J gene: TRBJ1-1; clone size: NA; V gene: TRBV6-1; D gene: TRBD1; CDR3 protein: CASSESDRVRAFF; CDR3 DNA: TGTGCCAGCAGTGAATCTGACAGGGTGAGAGCTTTCTTT
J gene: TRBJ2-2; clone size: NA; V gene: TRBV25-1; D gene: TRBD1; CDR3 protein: CASSEWGRTGLNSRELFF; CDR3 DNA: TGTGCCAGCAGTGAATGGGGCCGGACAGGCCTAAACAGCAGGGAGCTGTTTTTT
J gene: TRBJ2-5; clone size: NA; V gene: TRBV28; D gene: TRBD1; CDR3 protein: CASSGATGGGETQYF; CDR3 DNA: TGTGCCAGCTCAGGGGCGACAGGGGGAGGAGAGACCCAGTACTTC
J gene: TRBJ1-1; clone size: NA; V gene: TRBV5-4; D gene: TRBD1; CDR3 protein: CASSMPGQGRTEAFF; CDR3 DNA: TGTGCCAGCAGTATGCCCGGACAGGGGAGGACTGAAGCTTTCTTT
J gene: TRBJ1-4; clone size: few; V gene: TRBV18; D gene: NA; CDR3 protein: CASSPPTSREKLFF; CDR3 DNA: TGTGCCAGCTCACCACCAACTTCGCGGGAAAAACTGTTTTTT
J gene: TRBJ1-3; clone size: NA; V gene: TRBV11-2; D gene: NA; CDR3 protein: CASSFGTSGNTIYF; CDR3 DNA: TGTGCCAGCAGCTTTGGGACTAGTGGAAACACCATATATTTT
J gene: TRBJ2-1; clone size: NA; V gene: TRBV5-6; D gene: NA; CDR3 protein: CASSYYNKRYNEQFF; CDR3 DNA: TGTGCCAGCAGCTACTACAACAAACGTTACAATGAGCAGTTCTTC
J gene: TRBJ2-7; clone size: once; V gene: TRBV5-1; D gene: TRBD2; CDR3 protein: CASSLGLADTGQYF; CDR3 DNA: TGCGCCAGCAGCCTCGGACTAGCGGACACGGGGCAGTACTTC
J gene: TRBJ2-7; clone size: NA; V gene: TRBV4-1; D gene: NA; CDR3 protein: CASKGDTYEQYF; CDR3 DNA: TGCGCCAGCAAAGGGGATACCTACGAGCAGTACTTC
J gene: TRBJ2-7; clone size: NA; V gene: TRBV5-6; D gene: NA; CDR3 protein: CASRRHYEQYF; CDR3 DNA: TGTGCCAGCAGGAGACACTACGAGCAGTACTTC
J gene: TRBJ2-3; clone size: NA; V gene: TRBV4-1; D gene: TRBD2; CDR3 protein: CASSQDSGRASDTQYF; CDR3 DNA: TGCGCCAGCAGCCAAGATAGCGGGAGGGCGTCTGATACGCAGTATTTT
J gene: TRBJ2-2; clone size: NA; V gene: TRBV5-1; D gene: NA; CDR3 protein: CASSGAARTQTGELFF; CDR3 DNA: TGCGCCAGCAGCGGAGCGGCCAGGACGCAAACCGGGGAGCTGTTTTTT
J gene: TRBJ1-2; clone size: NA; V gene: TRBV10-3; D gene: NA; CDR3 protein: CAITPSSGGYGYTF; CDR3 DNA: TGTGCCATCACCCCCTCTTCCGGGGGCTATGGCTACACCTTC
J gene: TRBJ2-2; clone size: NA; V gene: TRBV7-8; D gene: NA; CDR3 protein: CAGGYPSGELFF; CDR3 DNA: TGTGCCGGGGGCTATCCGAGCGGGGAGCTGTTTTTT
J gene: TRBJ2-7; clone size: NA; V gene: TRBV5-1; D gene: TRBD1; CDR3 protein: CASSRDSGPYEQYF; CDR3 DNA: TGCGCCAGCAGCCGGGACAGTGGGCCATACGAGCAGTACTTC
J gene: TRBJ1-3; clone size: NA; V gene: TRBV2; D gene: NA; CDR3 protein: CASRTRESGNTIYF; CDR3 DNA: TGTGCCAGCAGGACGAGGGAGTCAGGAAACACCATATATTTT
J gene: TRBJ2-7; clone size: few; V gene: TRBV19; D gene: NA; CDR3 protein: CASSIGASAQYF; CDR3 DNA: TGTGCCAGTAGTATCGGGGCTAGCGCGCAGTACTTC
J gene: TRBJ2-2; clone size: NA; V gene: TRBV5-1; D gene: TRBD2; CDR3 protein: CASSPRTSGSTGELFF; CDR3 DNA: TGCGCCAGCAGCCCCCGGACTAGCGGGAGCACCGGGGAGCTGTTTTTT
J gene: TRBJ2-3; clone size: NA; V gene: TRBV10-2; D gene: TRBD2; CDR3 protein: CASSLSGVGDTQYF; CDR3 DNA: TGCGCCAGCAGTCTTAGCGGGGTGGGAGATACGCAGTATTTT